This T cell receptor beta chain originates from a study of blood T cells in healthy people across ages. General study points: Naive CD4+ cell counts and diversity both ran higher in long-lived than in aged donors. While age rose, TCR beta diversity per million T cells dropped in a roughly linear way. The donors' CMV status was not determined, possibly confounding changes in expanded clonotypes.

Points on this clonotype: What it binds is not known.

The authors ran a second PCR of 7 to 11 cycles using a sample-barcoded 5' primer and a J-beta primer mix. At least 2.5 million CDR3-containing paired-end reads were obtained per sample. TCRdb itself ran the 5' RACE reads through MiXCR, one entry per CDR3 protein. The table shows 630,000 or so distinct CDR3 sequences, with about 30% occurring only once. With V trimmed by 6 bases and J by 4 bases, 11 bases remained unmatched. The CDR3 has 14 amino acids. Germline CDR1 DFQATT, CDR2 SNEGSKA (reference sequence). The rearrangement joins TRBV20-1 to TRBJ1-2; 7 positions match TRBD1. This TCR was recovered from a woman older than 75 in good health. Sequencing input: blood. For the CDR3, the DNA is TGCAGTGCCGCCGACACAGGGGACTCCTATGGCTACACCTTC. It translates to CSAADTGDSYGYTF.